Below are 21 T cell receptor beta chains sequenced from a single sample in a study of cytomegalovirus exposure and HLA in healthy donors. Measured with immunoSEQ multiplex PCR; TCRdb has only the in-frame clones, and not every one. The sample shows 190,000 or so clones, approximately 83% of them seen only once. The sequenced material came from PBMCs. These receptors were collected from a woman aged 18-29 years in good health and CMV-seropositive.

The sample holds one count of this clone. The chain combines TRBV6-1 with TRBJ1-4, with D maybe TRBD1 (5 bases). Per the germline V gene, CDR1 is MNHNS and CDR2 is SASEGT. CDR3 length: 13 amino acids. Trimming removed 9 bases from V and 8 bases from J, with 16 bases in between. CDR3 region: CASNPGTLEKLFF. Written as DNA, the CDR3 is TGTGCCAGTAACCCCGGGACTCTCGAAAAACTGTTTTTT.

The genes are TRBV7-2 and TRBJ1-3; no firm D call. V shed 3 bases and J shed 5 bases, with 5 bases lying between them. Looked up from germline, CDR1 is SGHTA and CDR2 is FQGNSA. The CDR3 runs to 12 residues. The CDR3 is CASSFQRNTIYF. CDR3 nucleotides: TGTGCCAGCAGCTTCCAGAGAAACACCATATATTTT.

J is TRBJ1-1 and V is TRBV18; 7 bases fit TRBD1. Germline V CDR1 and CDR2: KGHSH, LQKENI. V shed 4 bases, J shed 3 bases, and the junction held 5 bases outside the gene matches. CDR3 length equals 14 residues. The CDR3 spells CASSHRGGDTEAFF. CDR3 sequence (DNA): TGTGCCAGCTCACACAGGGGAGGCGACACTGAAGCTTTCTTT.

The rearrangement links TRBV7-9 to TRBJ2-7, with 7 bases fitting TRBD1. V lost 5 bases, J lost 3 bases, and 10 bases stayed unmatched. Per germline, CDR1 SEHNR and CDR2 FQNEAQ (reference sequence). There are 15 residues in the CDR3. The chain's CDR3 is CASSPPKTGLYEQYF. The CDR3 DNA reads as TGTGCCAGCAGCCCTCCCAAGACAGGGCTCTACGAGCAGTACTTC.

This clone came up a few times. The J gene is TRBJ2-7, the V gene TRBV27, with no clear D. V lost 4 bases to trimming and J lost 4 bases, with 11 bases between them. There are 13 residues in the CDR3. The V gene's germline CDR1 is MNHEY and CDR2 SMNVEV (reference sequence). The CDR3 DNA follows: TGTGCCAGCAGTTCCAACCCCGGTTACGAGCAGTACTTC. It encodes CASSSNPGYEQYF.

The V and J genes are TRBV18 and TRBJ1-1; maybe TRBD1 (6 bases). Trimming took off 4 bases at V and 4 bases at J, with 19 bases between the two ends. This CDR3 is 16 amino acids long. Germline V gene lookup returns CDR1 KGHSH and CDR2 LQKENI. The CDR3 bases are TGTGCCAGCTCACGCATATTCACAGGGCTCTTCACTGAAGCTTTCTTT. Translated: CASSRIFTGLFTEAFF.

J is TRBJ1-2 and V is TRBV4-1; D is uncertain. The CDR3 consists of 14 residues. Trimming took off 0 bases at V and 1 base at J, with 6 bases between the two ends. CDR1 MGHRA and CDR2 YSYEKL come from the germline V gene. DNA for the CDR3: TGCGCCAGCAGCCAAGATGGAGTTAACTATGGCTACACCTTC. Encoded protein: CASSQDGVNYGYTF.

CDR3 protein: CSAARDEQFF. The CDR3 region has the DNA TGCAGTGCAGCCAGGGATGAGCAGTTCTTC. The chain has TRBV20-1 and TRBJ2-1, with TRBD1 as a possible D gene (5 bases). The CDR3 is made up of 10 amino acids. CDR1 and CDR2 (germline): DFQATT, SNEGSKA (reference sequence). Trimming pared 6 bases from V and 8 bases from J, leaving 8 bases between.

This clone has more than one count but fewer than ten. V usage is TRBV9 and J usage is TRBJ1-6, with D maybe TRBD1 (5 bases). This CDR3 has 15 amino acids. The V gene lost 1 base and the J gene lost 7 bases, with 12 bases spanning the gap. Germline loops: CDR1 SGDLS, CDR2 YYNGEE. In DNA form, the CDR3 reads TGTGCCAGCAGCGTAACCGGGACTGAGAATTCACCCCTCCACTTT. Its protein is CASSVTGTENSPLHF.

This clone was found a few times. The chain employs TRBV12-5 and TRBJ2-7; maybe TRBD2 (6 bases). Germline V gene data show CDR1 as LGHNT and CDR2 as FRNRAP. The CDR3 length is 13 residues. Trimming pared 5 bases from V and 1 base from J, leaving 9 bases between. Written as DNA, the CDR3 is TGTGCTAGTGGTCGGGGGTCTTCCTACGAGCAGTACTTC. It codes for CASGRGSSYEQYF.

The V and J genes are TRBV5-1 and TRBJ2-1; TRBD1 matches 9 bases. Trimming removed 0 bases from V and 5 bases from J; junction bases left unmatched: 9. In germline, CDR1 is SGHRS, CDR2 YFSETQ. The CDR3 is 17 residues long. The CDR3 DNA follows: TGCGCCAGCAGCTTGGGGTGGCCGGGACAGGGCCACAATGAGCAGTTCTTC. Residues: CASSLGWPGQGHNEQFF.

This sequence joins TRBV5-1 and TRBJ2-7; the D gene is possibly TRBD1 (5 bases). Per the germline V gene, CDR1 is SGHRS and CDR2 is YFSETQ. This CDR3 comprises 15 residues. V lost 5 bases and J lost 0, with 15 bases in between. The CDR3 DNA reads TGCGCCAGCAGTTCCACGACAGCCGTCTCCTACGAGCAGTACTTC. This encodes CASSSTTAVSYEQYF.

The genes are TRBV19 and TRBJ2-2; D gene uncertain. Trimming removed 9 bases from V and 1 base from J, with 3 bases in between. The CDR3 is made up of 11 amino acids. CDR1 and CDR2 from the germline V gene are LNHDA and SQIVND (reference sequence). The CDR3 spells CASRNTGELFF. The CDR3 DNA reads TGTGCCAGCAGGAACACCGGGGAGCTGTTTTTT.

This clone was recorded a few times. V usage is TRBV7-2 and J usage is TRBJ1-4, with 7 bases fitting TRBD1. Germline V gene sequence: CDR1 SGHTA, CDR2 FQGNSA. The length of the CDR3 is 14 residues. Trimming at V came to 2 bases and at J to 8 bases, leaving 5 bases not matched to a gene. Written as DNA, the CDR3 is TGTGCCAGCAGCTTAAGTCCGACAGGGGAAAAACTGTTTTTT. This sequence encodes CASSLSPTGEKLFF.

The J gene is TRBJ2-5, the V gene TRBV4-1; D remains ambiguous. This CDR3 contains 14 residues. Deletions cut 0 bases from V and 5 bases from J, with 10 bases between. Germline CDR1 reads MGHRA; CDR2 reads YSYEKL. CDR3 sequence: CASSQDPLEETQYF. Written as DNA, the CDR3 is TGCGCCAGCAGCCAAGACCCGCTTGAGGAGACCCAGTACTTC.

The V and J genes are TRBV27 and TRBJ2-3, with D possibly being TRBD2 (5 bases). The germline V and J ends were trimmed by 6 bases and 6 bases, with 13 bases remaining between them. Germline CDR1 is MNHEY and CDR2 is SMNVEV (reference sequence). The CDR3 covers 13 residues. Written as DNA, the CDR3 is TGTGCCAGCAGCGGACTCTTTGTTGATACGCAGTATTTT. It yields the protein CASSGLFVDTQYF.

This chain connects TRBV5-1 to TRBJ1-4; D remains unclear. The germline CDR1 and CDR2 sequences are SGHRS and YFSETQ. Trimming stripped 4 bases from V and 3 bases from J, with 10 bases between. The CDR3 has 14 amino acids. CDR3 nucleotide sequence: TGCGCCAGCAGCCTAAGTAACTCTAATGAAAAACTGTTTTTT. Its translation is CASSLSNSNEKLFF.

The chain carries TRBV19 and TRBJ1-2, with a tentative D call TRBD1 (6 bases). CDR1 and CDR2 (germline): LNHDA, SQIVND (reference sequence). This CDR3 contains 15 residues. The V end was cut by 2 bases, the J end by 4 bases, with 14 bases between. The CDR3 protein is CASSISQGLVYGYTF. The CDR3 nucleotides are TGTGCCAGTAGTATATCACAGGGCCTTGTCTATGGCTACACCTTC.

This clone was seen just once. This chain connects TRBV5-6 to TRBJ2-5; a possible D gene is TRBD1 (6 bases). Trimming stripped 0 bases from V and 5 bases from J, with 11 bases between. In germline, CDR1 is SGHDT, CDR2 YYEEEE. CDR3 length equals 14 residues. The CDR3, as DNA: TGTGCCAGCAGCTTGGGGACAGCTCTTGAGACCCAGTACTTC. Residues: CASSLGTALETQYF.

Details on this clone: Other DNA sequences from this sample encode an identical CDR3 as well. The chain employs TRBV18 and TRBJ1-3; TRBD1 is a possible D gene (5 bases). With 2 bases removed from V and 0 bases from J, the gap between germline ends came to 8 bases. The germline V gene encodes CDR1 KGHSH and CDR2 LQKENI. This CDR3 region has 15 residues. This CDR3 reads CASSPAQGSGNTIYF. Here the CDR3 DNA reads TGTGCCAGCTCACCAGCCCAGGGCTCTGGAAACACCATATATTTT.

This clone was detected a few times. The V call is TRBV2, the J call TRBJ2-5; 8 bases agree with TRBD1. Unmatched junction bases numbered 4, after V lost 3 bases and J lost 7 bases. CDR3 size: 13 residues. Germline CDR1 and CDR2: SNHLY and FYNNEI. CDR3 coding DNA: TGTGCCAGCAGTGAGGACAGGGACGGGACCCAGTACTTC. Protein sequence: CASSEDRDGTQYF.